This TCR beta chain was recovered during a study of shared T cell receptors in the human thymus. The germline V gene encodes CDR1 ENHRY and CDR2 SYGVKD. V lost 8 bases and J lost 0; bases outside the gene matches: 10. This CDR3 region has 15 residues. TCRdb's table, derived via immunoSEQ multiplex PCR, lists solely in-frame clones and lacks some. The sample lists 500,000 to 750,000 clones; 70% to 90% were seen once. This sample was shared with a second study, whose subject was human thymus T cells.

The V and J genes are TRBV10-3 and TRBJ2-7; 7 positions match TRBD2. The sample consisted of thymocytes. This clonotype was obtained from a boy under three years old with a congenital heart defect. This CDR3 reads CAIRQRDFSSYEQYF. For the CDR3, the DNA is TGTGCCATCCGCCAGCGGGACTTCAGCTCCTACGAGCAGTACTTC.